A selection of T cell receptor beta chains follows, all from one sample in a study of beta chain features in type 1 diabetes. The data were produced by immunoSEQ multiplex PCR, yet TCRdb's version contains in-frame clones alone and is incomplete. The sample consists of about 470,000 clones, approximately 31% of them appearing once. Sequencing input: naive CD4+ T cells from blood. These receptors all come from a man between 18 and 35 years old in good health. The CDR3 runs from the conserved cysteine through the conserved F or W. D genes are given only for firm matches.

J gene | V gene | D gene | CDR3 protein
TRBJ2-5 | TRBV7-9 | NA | CASSDALGETQYF
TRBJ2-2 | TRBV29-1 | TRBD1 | CSVGSGTGDLLNTGELFF
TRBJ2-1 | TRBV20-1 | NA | CSARHYNEQFF
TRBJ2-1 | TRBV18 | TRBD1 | CASSPWTGDNEQFF
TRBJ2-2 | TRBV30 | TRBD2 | CAWRLAGSNTGELFF
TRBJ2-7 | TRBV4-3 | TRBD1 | CASSQEGQGVYEQYF
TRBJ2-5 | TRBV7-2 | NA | CASSLHGQQETQYF
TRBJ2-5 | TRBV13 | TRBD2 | CASSLNRGLAGKETQYF
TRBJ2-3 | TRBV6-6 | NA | CASSRGTPDTQYF
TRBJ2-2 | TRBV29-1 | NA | CSVRGRGTGELFF
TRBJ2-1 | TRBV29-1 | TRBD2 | CSVDSGLAYNEQFF
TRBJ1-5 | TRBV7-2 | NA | CASSLGRPGTEDNQPQHF
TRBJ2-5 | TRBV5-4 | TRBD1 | CASSFSNARGGMETQYF
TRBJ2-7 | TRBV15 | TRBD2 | CATSRGGLAGAEQYF